The clone carrying this T cell receptor (beta chain) was observed many times. As yet, its antigen is unknown. TCRdb passed the 5' RACE reads through MiXCR, listing each CDR3 protein once. The table has fewer than 350,000 distinct CDR3 sequences, 3.5% to 5% seen once. This record comes from a study of T cells after yellow fever vaccination. Whole-study findings and limits: FACS-sorted repertoires could contain abundant clonotypes contaminating from the bulk population. Reappearance after the booster was seen for most primary-vaccination clones, at roughly 96% CD4 and about 90% CD8. A faster peak, day 5 versus 15, was reached by the weaker secondary response.

The length of the CDR3 is 12 residues. Germline CDR1 reads DFQATT; CDR2 reads SNEGSKA (reference sequence). V was shortened by 1 base and J by 3 bases, with 6 bases between the two germline ends. This TCR was recovered from a man aged 18 to 30 who received the YFV17D yellow fever vaccine. The sample here was PBMCs, taken 15 days after the yellow fever booster vaccination. This rearrangement joins TRBV20-1 to TRBJ1-1; D ambiguous. The CDR3, as DNA: TGCAGTGCTAGAGTGGGGTACACTGAAGCTTTCTTT. This encodes CSARVGYTEAFF.